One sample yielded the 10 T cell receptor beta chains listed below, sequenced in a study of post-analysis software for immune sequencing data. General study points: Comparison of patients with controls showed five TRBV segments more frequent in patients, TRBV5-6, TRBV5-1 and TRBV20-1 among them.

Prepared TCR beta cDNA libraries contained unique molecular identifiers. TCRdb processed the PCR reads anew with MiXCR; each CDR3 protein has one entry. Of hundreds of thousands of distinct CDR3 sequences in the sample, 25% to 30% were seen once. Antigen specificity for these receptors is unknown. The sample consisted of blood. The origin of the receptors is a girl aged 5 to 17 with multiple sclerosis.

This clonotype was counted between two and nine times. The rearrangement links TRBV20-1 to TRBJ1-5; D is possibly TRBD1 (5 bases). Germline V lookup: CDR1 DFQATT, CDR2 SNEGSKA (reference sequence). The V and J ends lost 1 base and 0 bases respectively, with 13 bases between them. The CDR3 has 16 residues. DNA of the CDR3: TGCAGTGCTAGAGGCAGGGAGGACTATAGCAATCAGCCCCAGCATTTT. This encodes CSARGREDYSNQPQHF.

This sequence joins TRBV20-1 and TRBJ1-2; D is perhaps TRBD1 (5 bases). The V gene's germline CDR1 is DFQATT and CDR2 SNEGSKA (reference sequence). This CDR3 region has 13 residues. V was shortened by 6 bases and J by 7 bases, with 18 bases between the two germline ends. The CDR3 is CSASGTAPGGYTF. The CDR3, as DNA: TGCAGTGCCTCCGGGACCGCCCCCGGTGGCTACACCTTC.

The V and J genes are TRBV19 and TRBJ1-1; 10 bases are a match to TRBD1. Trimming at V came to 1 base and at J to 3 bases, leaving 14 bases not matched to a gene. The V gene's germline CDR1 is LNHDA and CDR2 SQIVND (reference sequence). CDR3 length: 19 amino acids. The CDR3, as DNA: TGTGCCAGTAGTATAGCCTTACGGACAGGGGGAAGAGCGGACACTGAAGCTTTCTTT. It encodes CASSIALRTGGRADTEAFF.

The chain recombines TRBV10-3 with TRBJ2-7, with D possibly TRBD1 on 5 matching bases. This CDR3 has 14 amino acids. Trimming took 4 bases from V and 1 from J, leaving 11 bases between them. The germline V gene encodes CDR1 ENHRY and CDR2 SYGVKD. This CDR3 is CAISVLDRSYEQYF. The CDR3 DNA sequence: TGTGCCATCAGTGTTTTAGACAGATCCTACGAGCAGTACTTC.

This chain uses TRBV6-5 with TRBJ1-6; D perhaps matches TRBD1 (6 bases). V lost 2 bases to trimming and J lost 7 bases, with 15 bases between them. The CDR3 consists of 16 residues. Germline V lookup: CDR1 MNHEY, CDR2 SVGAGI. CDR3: CASSYGAGRGNSPLHF. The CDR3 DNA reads TGTGCCAGCAGTTACGGGGCGGGGAGGGGGAATTCACCCCTCCACTTT.

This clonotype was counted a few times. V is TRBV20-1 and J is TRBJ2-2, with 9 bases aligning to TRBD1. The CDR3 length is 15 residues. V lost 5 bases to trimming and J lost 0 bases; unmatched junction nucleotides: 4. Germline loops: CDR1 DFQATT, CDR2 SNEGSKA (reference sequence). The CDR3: CSADTGGPNTGELFF. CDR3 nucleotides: TGCAGTGCTGATACAGGGGGCCCGAACACCGGGGAGCTGTTTTTT.

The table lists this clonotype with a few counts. This CDR3 reads CASRETGGVYEQYF. CDR3 bases: TGTGCCAGCAGAGAGACAGGGGGGGTCTACGAGCAGTACTTC. V and J are TRBV7-9 and TRBJ2-7; 9 nucleotides align to TRBD1. Germline loops: CDR1 SEHNR, CDR2 FQNEAQ (reference sequence). The CDR3 consists of 14 residues. V trimming: 6 bases; J trimming: 3 bases; junction bases outside the gene matches: 6.

DNA of the CDR3: TGTGCCAGCAGACCACTAGCGGGGGGGGTAAACAATGAGCAGTTCTTC. Translation: CASRPLAGGVNNEQFF. This chain connects TRBV12-3 or TRBV12-4 to TRBJ2-1, with 13 bases that match TRBD2. The length of the CDR3 is 16 residues. Losses at the gene ends were 6 bases for V and 5 bases for J; bases not matched to a gene: 7.

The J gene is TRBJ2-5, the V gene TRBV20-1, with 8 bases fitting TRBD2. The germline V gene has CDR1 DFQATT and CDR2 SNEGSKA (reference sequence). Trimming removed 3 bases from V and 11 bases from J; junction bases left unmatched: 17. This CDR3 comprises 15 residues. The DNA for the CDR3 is TGCAGTGCTAGTCTCCTACTAGCGGATAATTCTCAGCAGTACTTC. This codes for CSASLLLADNSQQYF.

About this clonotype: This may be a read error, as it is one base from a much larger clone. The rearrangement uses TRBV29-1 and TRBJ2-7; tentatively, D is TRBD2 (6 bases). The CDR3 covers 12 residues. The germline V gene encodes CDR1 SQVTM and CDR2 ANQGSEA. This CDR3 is CNIRSSGDEQYF. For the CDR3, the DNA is TGCAACATTAGGTCTTCGGGGGACGAGCAGTACTTC.